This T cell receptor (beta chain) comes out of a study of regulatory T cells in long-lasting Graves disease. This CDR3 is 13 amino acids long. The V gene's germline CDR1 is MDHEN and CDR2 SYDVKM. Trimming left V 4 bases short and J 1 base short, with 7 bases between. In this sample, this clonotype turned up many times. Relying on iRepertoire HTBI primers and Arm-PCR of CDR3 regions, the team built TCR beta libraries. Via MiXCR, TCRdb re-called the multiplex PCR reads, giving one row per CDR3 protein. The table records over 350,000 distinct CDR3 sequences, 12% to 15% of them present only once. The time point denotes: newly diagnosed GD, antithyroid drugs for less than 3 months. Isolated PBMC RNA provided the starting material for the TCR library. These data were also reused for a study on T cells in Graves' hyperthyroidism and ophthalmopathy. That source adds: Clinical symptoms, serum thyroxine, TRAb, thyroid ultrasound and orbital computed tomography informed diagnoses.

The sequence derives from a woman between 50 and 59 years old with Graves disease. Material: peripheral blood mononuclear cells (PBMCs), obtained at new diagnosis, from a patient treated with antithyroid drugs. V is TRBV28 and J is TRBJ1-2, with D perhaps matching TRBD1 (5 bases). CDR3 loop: CASSSGGNYGYTF. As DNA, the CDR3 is TGTGCCAGCAGTTCGGGGGGTAACTATGGCTACACCTTC.